This TCR beta chain emerged from a study of blood T cell repertoires in COVID-19. Study in general: T cells, B-cell-depleted T cells, or PBMCs provided the cDNA or gDNA that served as material.

V lost 1 base, J lost 1 base, and 2 bases stayed unmatched. Looked up from germline, CDR1 is SGHDN and CDR2 is FVKESK. This CDR3 has 16 residues. Generated by immunoSEQ multiplex PCR, the TCRdb table keeps only in-frame clones and is missing some. The table has 200,000 to 300,000 clones, approximately 86% seen once. The chain has TRBV14 and TRBJ2-3, with 10 bases lining up with TRBD2. Sequencing used peripheral blood. The source of this sequence is a woman aged 25 to 39 who had recovered from COVID-19. CDR3 sequence: CASSQGLAGGTDTQYF. CDR3 DNA: TGTGCCAGCAGCCAAGGGCTAGCGGGGGGCACAGATACGCAGTATTTT.